The 2 T cell receptor beta chains below all came from one sample that was sequenced in a study of regulatory T cells in long-lasting Graves disease. Both iRepertoire HTBI primers and Arm-PCR of CDR3 regions were used to build the TCR beta libraries. TCRdb redid the calling of the multiplex PCR reads with MiXCR, one entry per CDR3 protein. The data contain approximately 400,000 distinct CDR3 sequences, around 21% of them singletons. Time point noted: persistent/refractory GD, antithyroid drugs over 5 years with positive TRAb. RNA from PBMCs was the source of the TCR library. This material consisted of peripheral blood mononuclear cells (PBMCs), taken when the disease was refractory, from a patient treated with antithyroid drugs. These receptors all come from a female donor with Graves disease.

This clonotype was seen many times. The rearrangement uses TRBV28 and TRBJ1-2; 7 positions match TRBD1. With V trimmed by 4 bases and J by 4 bases, 9 bases remained unmatched. The CDR3 sequence is 15 residues long. Germline V gives CDR1 MDHEN, CDR2 SYDVKM. The CDR3 reads CASSSTLTGSYGYTF. The CDR3 DNA reads as TGTGCCAGCAGTTCAACCCTGACAGGGAGCTATGGCTACACCTTC.

This clonotype was seen many times. The chain has TRBV6-2 or TRBV6-3 and TRBJ2-7; D could derive from TRBD1 or TRBD2 (5 bases each). From germline, CDR1 is MNHEY and CDR2 SVGEGT. V shed 6 bases and J shed 3 bases, with 12 bases lying between them. The CDR3 has 13 residues. CDR3 DNA: TGTGCCAGCAGCTCCGGGGCAGGCTACGAGCAGTACTTC. Amino acid sequence: CASSSGAGYEQYF.